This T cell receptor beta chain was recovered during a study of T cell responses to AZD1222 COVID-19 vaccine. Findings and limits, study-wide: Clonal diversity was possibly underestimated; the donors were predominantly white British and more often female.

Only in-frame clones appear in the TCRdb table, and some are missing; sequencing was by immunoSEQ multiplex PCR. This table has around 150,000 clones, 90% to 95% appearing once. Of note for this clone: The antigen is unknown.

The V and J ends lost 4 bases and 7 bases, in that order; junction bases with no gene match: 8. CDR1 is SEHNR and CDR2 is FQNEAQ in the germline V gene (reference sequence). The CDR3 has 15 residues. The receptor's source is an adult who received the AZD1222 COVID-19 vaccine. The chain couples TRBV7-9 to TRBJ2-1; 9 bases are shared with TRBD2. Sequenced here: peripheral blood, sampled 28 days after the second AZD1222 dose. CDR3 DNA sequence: TGTGCCAGCAGCTCCGGGACTAGCTTGTTGAATGAGCAGTTCTTC. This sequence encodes CASSSGTSLLNEQFF.